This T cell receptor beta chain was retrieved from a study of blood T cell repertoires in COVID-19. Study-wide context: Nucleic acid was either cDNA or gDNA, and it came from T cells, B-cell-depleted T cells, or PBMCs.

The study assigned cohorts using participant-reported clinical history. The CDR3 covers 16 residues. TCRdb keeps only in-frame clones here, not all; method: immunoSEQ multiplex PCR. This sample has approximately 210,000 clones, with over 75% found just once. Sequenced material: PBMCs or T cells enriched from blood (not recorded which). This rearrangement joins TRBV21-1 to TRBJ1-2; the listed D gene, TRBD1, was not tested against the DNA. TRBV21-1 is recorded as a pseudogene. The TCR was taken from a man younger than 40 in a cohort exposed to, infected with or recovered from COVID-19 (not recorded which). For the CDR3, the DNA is TGTGCCAGCAGCAAAGTAAAAGGAGGGGGCGACTATGGCTACACCTTC. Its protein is CASSKVKGGGDYGYTF.